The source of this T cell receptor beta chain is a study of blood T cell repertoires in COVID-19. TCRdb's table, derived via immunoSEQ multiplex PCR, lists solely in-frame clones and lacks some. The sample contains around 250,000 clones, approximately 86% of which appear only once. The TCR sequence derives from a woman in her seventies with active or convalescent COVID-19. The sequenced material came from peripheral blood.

This CDR3 is CARSHERTGRHEKLFF. As DNA, the CDR3 is TGTGCCAGAAGCCACGAAAGGACAGGGAGGCATGAAAAACTGTTTTTT. The chain combines TRBV7-5 with TRBJ1-4; no check of the table's D call, TRBD1, against the DNA was made. TRBV7-5 is a known pseudogene. The CDR3 loop spans 16 amino acids.